A single count supports the clone carrying this T cell receptor beta chain. Looked up from germline, CDR1 is GTSNPN and CDR2 is SVGIG (reference sequence). The CDR3 sequence is 15 residues long. V shed 1 base and J shed 4 bases, with 14 bases lying between them. This record comes from a study of T cell responses to AZD1222 COVID-19 vaccine. TCRdb keeps only in-frame clones here, not all; method: immunoSEQ multiplex PCR. The sample comprises more than 90,000 clones, around nine tenths of which are singletons, and about 7.1% rests with the top ten. The source material was peripheral blood, sampled 28 days after the second AZD1222 dose. The sequence came from an adult who received the AZD1222 COVID-19 vaccine. The chain carries TRBV30 and TRBJ1-5, with D tentatively TRBD1 (5 bases). Here the CDR3 reads CAWSEGLGGNQPQHF. CDR3 in DNA: TGTGCCTGGAGTGAAGGATTGGGGGGGAATCAGCCCCAGCATTTT.